This record covers a single T cell receptor (beta chain). Its antigen is not yet known. No base qualities exist here, and no much larger clone lies one base off it. Receptors were amplified or captured by the immunoSEQ multiplex PCR assay. Rearranged TCR beta chain sequences were amplified with the hsTCRB Kit following the manufacturer's protocol. TCRB libraries were sequenced on an Illumina MiSeq. The published analysis was carried out like this. The proprietary platform of the kit vendor was used for demultiplexing, trimming and gene mapping. TCRdb retrieved this table from immuneACCESS and kept in-frame rearrangements only. Not all clones are present; in checked studies, unresolved V genes account for under half, and no reason is known for the remainder. V, J and clone size were drawn from that table, and D and trimming were deduced from the DNA. A total of tens of thousands of clones appear in this sample, 60% to 85% of them only once. The leading ten clones occupy roughly 1.9% of the sample.

In the germline V gene, CDR1 corresponds to ENHRY and CDR2 to SYGVKD. The cysteine opens and the phenylalanine closes a CDR3 of 13 amino acids. Just CDR3 DNA is preserved here, 39 bases in frame from base 1. V has 5 bases trimmed and J has 5 bases trimmed; junction bases matching no gene number 5. The data were obtained in a study of a mutant IDH1 vaccine in newly diagnosed glioma (dated by TCRdb to the early 2020s). As for the study more broadly: Of the approximately 34 patients who were treated, about 60% were male and approximately 40% were female, and the mean age was approximately 40 years. Before enrollment, patients had received standard therapy of radiotherapy alone, temozolomide alone, or radiochemotherapy with temozolomide; most received the combination. Peripheral blood samples were drawn at six visits, namely V03 (baseline), V05, V07, V10, V12 and V13. Longitudinal TCRB deep sequencing was performed for roughly 27 treated patients wherever samples were available for exploratory analyses.

Overall study results and their limits: It was noted by the authors that analyses of patient blood samples could not be reproduced owing to sample limitations. Immune responses induced by the vaccine were seen in roughly 95% of patients across multiple MHC alleles. No apparent relationship was observed between pseudoprogression and alterations in the top peripheral T cell clonotypes detected by TCRB sequencing. PBMC samples for TCRB deep sequencing were selected based on availability.

This specimen's time point label, per the study, means: baseline, week 1 (first vaccination visit). Explained via the paper, the treatment or condition label denotes: pre-vaccination baseline after standard-of-care therapy. All donors had newly diagnosed IDH1-mutant astrocytomas of WHO grade 3 or 4 that showed loss of nuclear ATRX. The samples were drawn from NOA16, a multicentre, single-arm, open-label phase I trial in Germany that tested a mutant IDH1 peptide vaccine in humans for the first time. For immunogenicity testing, the blood drawn at visit V03 was used as the baseline sample. Genomic DNA for TCRB sequencing was isolated from EDTA blood with the DNeasy Blood and Tissue Kit.

Specimen: PBMCs, collected from a glioma patient treated with radiotherapy, temozolomide or both. The chain is encoded by TRBV10-3 joined to TRBJ2-5; 7 central bases correspond to TRBD1. The TCR originated in a middle-aged woman with glioma. The CDR3 protein is CAISPTGIETQYF. The sequence in DNA is TGTGCCATCAGTCCGACAGGGATCGAGACCCAGTACTTC.